Below are 8 T cell receptor beta chains sequenced from a single sample in a study of cytomegalovirus exposure and HLA in healthy donors. Profiled with immunoSEQ multiplex PCR; TCRdb holds only in-frame clones, not every one. Counted here are around 120,000 clones, over 75% occurring once; the ten biggest clones make up about 6.3%. The sample comprised PBMCs. These receptors came from a woman aged 18-30 years in good health and CMV-seropositive.

The gene calls are TRBV6-5 and TRBJ1-2, with D possibly matching TRBD1 (6 bases). Germline V gene sequence: CDR1 MNHEY, CDR2 SVGAGI. The CDR3 has 15 amino acids. Between the trimmed V and J ends, which lost 4 bases and 0 bases, there was a span of 12 bases. The CDR3 nucleotides read TGTGCCAGCAGTTCCCGAGGGGGGGCTAACTATGGCTACACCTTC. Its translation: CASSSRGGANYGYTF.

V gene TRBV7-3 combines with J gene TRBJ1-2; 9 positions agree with TRBD1. The J segment lost 7 bases and the V segment lost 4 bases, leaving 4 bases of the junction unmatched. Germline V gene lookup returns CDR1 SGHTA and CDR2 FQGTGA. This CDR3 spans 13 amino acids. The CDR3 nucleotides read TGTGCCAGCAGCTCAGGACAGGGGCTTGGCTACACCTTC. This translates into CASSSGQGLGYTF.

The chain joins TRBV5-6 to TRBJ1-1; D gene unclear. The V end was cut by 2 bases, the J end by 0 bases, with 8 bases between. Germline V gene data show CDR1 as SGHDT and CDR2 as YYEEEE. CDR3 length: 14 residues. CDR3 sequence (DNA): TGTGCCAGCAGCTTCTTACAGATGAACACTGAAGCTTTCTTT. This encodes CASSFLQMNTEAFF. The whole variable domain, filled in from reference TRBV5-6 and TRBJ1-1, reads DAGVTQSPTHLIKTRGQQVTLRCSPKSGHDTVSWYQQALGQGPQFIFQYYEEEERQRGNFPDRFSGHQFPNYSSELNVNALLLGDSALYLCASSFLQMNTEAFFGQGTRLTVV.

The chain has TRBV7-9 and TRBJ2-3; 10 bases are a match to TRBD2. The CDR3 is 15 residues long. Germline values: CDR1 SEHNR, CDR2 FQNEAQ (reference sequence). V lost 5 bases to trimming and J lost 3 bases; unmatched junction nucleotides: 5. The CDR3 loop reads CASSLLAGMTDTQYF. In DNA, the CDR3 is TGTGCCAGCAGCCTACTAGCGGGGATGACAGATACGCAGTATTTT.

Only a few counts were recorded for this clone. The chain employs TRBV27 and TRBJ1-2, with a possible D match to TRBD1 (6 bases). V was clipped by 4 bases and J by 3 bases, with 9 bases between them. Germline V CDR1 and CDR2: MNHEY, SMNVEV (reference sequence). The CDR3 is 13 residues long. The CDR3 loop reads CASSSGTYYGYTF. The CDR3, as DNA: TGTGCCAGCAGTTCCGGGACATACTATGGCTACACCTTC.

The CDR3 region has the DNA TGTGCCAGCAGCTTTGGACTCCTCTATGGCTACACCTTC. It encodes CASSFGLLYGYTF. The chain recombines TRBV7-2 with TRBJ1-2, with D unresolved. Trimming took 3 bases from V and 4 from J, leaving 9 bases between them. From germline, CDR1 is SGHTA and CDR2 FQGNSA. CDR3 length: 13 amino acids.

This clone was detected a few times. This chain uses TRBV27 with TRBJ2-2; tentatively, D is TRBD1 (6 bases). The CDR3 runs to 16 residues. Germline V gene data show CDR1 as MNHEY and CDR2 as SMNVEV (reference sequence). V was cut by 4 bases and J by 0 bases, with 12 bases left in between. CDR3 in DNA: TGTGCCAGCAGTTCCCCGACAGGCCCGAACACCGGGGAGCTGTTTTTT. This sequence encodes CASSSPTGPNTGELFF.

J is TRBJ2-7 and V is TRBV5-1; D unclear. V lost 0 bases, J lost 4 bases, and 14 bases lay in between. Germline V gene lookup returns CDR1 SGHRS and CDR2 YFSETQ. This CDR3 contains 15 residues. Here the CDR3 reads CASSLAQSSDYEQYF. CDR3 DNA sequence: TGCGCCAGCAGCTTGGCGCAATCAAGCGATTACGAGCAGTACTTC.